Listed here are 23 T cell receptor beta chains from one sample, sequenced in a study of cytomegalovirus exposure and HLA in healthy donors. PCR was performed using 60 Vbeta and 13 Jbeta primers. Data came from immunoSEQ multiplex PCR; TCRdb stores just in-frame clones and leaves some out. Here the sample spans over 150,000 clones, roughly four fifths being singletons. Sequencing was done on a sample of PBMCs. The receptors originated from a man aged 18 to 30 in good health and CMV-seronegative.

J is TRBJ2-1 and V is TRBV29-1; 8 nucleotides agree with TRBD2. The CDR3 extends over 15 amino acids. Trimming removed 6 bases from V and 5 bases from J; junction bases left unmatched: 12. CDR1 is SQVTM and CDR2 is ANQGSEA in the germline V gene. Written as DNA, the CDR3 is TGCAGCGTCCCAATAGCGGGGAGGAGGGACAATGAGCAGTTCTTC. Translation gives CSVPIAGRRDNEQFF.

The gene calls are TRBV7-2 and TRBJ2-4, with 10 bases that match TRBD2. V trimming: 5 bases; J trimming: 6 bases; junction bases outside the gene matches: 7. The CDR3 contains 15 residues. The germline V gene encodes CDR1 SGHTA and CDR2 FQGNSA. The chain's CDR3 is CASSILAGAGNIQYF. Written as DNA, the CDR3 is TGTGCCAGCAGCATTCTAGCGGGAGCTGGAAACATTCAGTACTTC.

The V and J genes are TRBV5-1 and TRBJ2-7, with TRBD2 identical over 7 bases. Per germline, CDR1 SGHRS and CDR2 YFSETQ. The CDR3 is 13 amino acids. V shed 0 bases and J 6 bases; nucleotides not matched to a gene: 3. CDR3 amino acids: CASSLGGSGEQYF. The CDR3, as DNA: TGCGCCAGCAGCTTGGGCGGGAGTGGCGAGCAGTACTTC.

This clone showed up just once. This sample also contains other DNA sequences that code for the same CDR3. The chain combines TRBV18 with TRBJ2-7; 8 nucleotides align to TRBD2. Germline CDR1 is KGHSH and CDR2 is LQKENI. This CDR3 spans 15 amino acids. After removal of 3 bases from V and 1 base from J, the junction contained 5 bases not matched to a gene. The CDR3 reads CASSPPGLDSYEQYF. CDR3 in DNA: TGTGCCAGCTCACCCCCGGGACTAGATTCCTACGAGCAGTACTTC.

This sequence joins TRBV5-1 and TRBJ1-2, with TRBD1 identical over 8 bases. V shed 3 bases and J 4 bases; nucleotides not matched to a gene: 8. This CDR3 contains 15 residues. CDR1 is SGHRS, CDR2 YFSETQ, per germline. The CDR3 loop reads CASSSDRGSGYGYTF. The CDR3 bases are TGCGCCAGCAGCTCTGACAGGGGAAGTGGCTATGGCTACACCTTC.

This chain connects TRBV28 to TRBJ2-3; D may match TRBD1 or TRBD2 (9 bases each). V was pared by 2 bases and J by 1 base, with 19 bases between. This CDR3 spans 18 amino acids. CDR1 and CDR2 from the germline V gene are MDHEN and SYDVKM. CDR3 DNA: TGTGCCAGCAGTTTAGACAGGGGGATAGCGGGAGGCACAGATACGCAGTATTTT. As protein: CASSLDRGIAGGTDTQYF.

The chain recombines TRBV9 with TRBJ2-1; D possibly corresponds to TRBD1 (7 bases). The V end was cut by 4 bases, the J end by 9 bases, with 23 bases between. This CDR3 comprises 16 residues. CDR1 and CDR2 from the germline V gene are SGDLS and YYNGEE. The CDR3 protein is CASSPRRGDRQGEQFF. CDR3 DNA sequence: TGTGCCAGCAGCCCCAGGAGGGGCGACCGACAGGGTGAGCAGTTCTTC.

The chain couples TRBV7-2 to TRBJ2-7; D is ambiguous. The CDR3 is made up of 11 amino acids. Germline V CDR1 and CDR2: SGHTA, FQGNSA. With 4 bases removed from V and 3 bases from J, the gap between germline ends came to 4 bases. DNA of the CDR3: TGTGCCAGCAGCTCTTACTACGAGCAGTACTTC. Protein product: CASSSYYEQYF.

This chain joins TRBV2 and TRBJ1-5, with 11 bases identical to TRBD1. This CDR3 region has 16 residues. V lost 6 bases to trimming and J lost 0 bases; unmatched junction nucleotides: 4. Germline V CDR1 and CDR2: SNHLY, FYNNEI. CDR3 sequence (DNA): TGTGCCAGCAGCGGACAGGGGGCCTATAGCAATCAGCCCCAGCATTTT. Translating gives CASSGQGAYSNQPQHF.

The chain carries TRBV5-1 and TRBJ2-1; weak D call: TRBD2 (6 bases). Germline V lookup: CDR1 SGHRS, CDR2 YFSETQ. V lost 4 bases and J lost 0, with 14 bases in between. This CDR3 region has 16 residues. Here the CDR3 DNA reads TGCGCCAGCAGCCCTCCGGGAGCGGGCTCCTACAATGAGCAGTTCTTC. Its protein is CASSPPGAGSYNEQFF.

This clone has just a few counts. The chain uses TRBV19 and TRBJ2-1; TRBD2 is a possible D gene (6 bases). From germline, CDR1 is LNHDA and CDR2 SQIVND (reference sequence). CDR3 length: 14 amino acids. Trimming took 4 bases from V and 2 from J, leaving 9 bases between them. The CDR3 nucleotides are TGTGCCAGTAGTAAGGACTACACCTACAATGAGCAGTTCTTC. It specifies CASSKDYTYNEQFF.

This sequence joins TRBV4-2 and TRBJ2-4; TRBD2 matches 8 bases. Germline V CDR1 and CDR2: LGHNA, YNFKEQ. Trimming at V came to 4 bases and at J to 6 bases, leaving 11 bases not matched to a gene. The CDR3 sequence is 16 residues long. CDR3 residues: CASSRPREGRGNIQYF. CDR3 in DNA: TGTGCCAGCAGCCGCCCTCGGGAGGGCCGGGGAAACATTCAGTACTTC.

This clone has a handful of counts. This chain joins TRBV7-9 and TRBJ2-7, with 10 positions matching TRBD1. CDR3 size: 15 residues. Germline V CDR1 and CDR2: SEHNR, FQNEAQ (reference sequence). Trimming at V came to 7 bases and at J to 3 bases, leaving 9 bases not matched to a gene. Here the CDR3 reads CASNPPGQGIYEQYF. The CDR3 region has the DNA TGTGCCAGCAACCCGCCGGGACAGGGGATCTACGAGCAGTACTTC.

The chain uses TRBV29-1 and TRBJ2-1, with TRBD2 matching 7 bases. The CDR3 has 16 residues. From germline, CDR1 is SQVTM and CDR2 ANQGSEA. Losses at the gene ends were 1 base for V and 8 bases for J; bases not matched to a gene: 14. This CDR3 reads CSVEGPSTSQVDEQFF. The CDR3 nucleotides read TGCAGCGTTGAAGGCCCTTCGACTAGCCAGGTGGATGAGCAGTTCTTC.

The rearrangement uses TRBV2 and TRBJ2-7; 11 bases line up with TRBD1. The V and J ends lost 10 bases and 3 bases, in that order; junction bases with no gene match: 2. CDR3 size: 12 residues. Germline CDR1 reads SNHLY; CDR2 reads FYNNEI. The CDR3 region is CATGTGGYEQYF. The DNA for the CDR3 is TGTGCCACTGGGACAGGGGGCTACGAGCAGTACTTC.

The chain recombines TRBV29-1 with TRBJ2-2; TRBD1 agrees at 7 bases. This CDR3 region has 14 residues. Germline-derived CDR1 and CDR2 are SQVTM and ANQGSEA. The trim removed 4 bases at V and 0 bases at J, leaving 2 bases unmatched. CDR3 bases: TGCAGCGTTGGAGGGGGCTCGAACACCGGGGAGCTGTTTTTT. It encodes CSVGGGSNTGELFF.

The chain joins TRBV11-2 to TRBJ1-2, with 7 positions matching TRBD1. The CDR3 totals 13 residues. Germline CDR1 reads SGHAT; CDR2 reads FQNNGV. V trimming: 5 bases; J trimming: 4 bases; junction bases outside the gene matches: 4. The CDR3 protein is CASSPQGPYGYTF. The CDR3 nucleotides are TGTGCCAGCAGCCCACAGGGGCCCTATGGCTACACCTTC.

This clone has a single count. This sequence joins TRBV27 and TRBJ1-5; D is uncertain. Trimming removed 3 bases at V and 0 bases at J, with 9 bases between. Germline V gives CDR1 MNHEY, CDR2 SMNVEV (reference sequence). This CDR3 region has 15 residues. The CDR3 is CASSFVGSSNQPQHF. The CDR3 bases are TGTGCCAGCAGTTTCGTGGGGAGTAGCAATCAGCCCCAGCATTTT.

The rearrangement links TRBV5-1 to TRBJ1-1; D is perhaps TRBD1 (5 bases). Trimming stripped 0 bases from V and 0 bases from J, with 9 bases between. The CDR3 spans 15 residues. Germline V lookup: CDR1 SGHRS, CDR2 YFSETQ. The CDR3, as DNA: TGCGCCAGCAGCTTGGGGGGGGTCCTGAACACTGAAGCTTTCTTT. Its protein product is CASSLGGVLNTEAFF.

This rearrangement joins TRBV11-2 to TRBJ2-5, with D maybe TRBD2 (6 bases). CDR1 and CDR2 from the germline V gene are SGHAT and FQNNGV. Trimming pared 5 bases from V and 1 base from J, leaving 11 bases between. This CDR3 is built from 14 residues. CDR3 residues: CASSPGEFQETQYF. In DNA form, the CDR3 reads TGTGCCAGCAGCCCGGGGGAGTTCCAAGAGACCCAGTACTTC.

This CDR3 is CASSSPRDYSYEQYF. The CDR3 DNA reads as TGTGCCAGCAGTTCTCCCCGGGACTACTCCTACGAGCAGTACTTC. The rearrangement joins TRBV2 to TRBJ2-7; 7 bases map to TRBD2. Germline trimming cut 5 bases from V and 0 bases from J; bases unmatched to any gene: 7. CDR1 is SNHLY and CDR2 is FYNNEI in the germline V gene. This CDR3 has 15 amino acids.

This chain's CDR3 is CASSLYGPGDNEQFF. The CDR3 DNA reads TGTGCCAGTAGTCTCTACGGGCCAGGGGACAATGAGCAGTTCTTC. V is TRBV19 and J is TRBJ2-1; D perhaps matches TRBD1 (6 bases). Germline V gene sequence: CDR1 LNHDA, CDR2 SQIVND (reference sequence). The CDR3 has 15 residues. Trimming removed 5 bases from V and 5 bases from J, with 16 bases in between.

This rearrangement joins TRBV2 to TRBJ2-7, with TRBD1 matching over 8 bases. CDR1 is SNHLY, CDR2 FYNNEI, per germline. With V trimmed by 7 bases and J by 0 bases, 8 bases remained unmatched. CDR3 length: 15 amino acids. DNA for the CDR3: TGTGCCAGCACTAGTCGGGACAGGAGCTCCTACGAGCAGTACTTC. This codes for CASTSRDRSSYEQYF. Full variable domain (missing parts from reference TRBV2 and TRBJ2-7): EPEVTQTPSHQVTQMGQEVILRCVPISNHLYFYWYRQILGQKVEFLVSFYNNEISEKSEIFDDQFSVERPDGSNFTLKIRSTKLEDSAMYFCASTSRDRSSYEQYFGPGTRLTVT.